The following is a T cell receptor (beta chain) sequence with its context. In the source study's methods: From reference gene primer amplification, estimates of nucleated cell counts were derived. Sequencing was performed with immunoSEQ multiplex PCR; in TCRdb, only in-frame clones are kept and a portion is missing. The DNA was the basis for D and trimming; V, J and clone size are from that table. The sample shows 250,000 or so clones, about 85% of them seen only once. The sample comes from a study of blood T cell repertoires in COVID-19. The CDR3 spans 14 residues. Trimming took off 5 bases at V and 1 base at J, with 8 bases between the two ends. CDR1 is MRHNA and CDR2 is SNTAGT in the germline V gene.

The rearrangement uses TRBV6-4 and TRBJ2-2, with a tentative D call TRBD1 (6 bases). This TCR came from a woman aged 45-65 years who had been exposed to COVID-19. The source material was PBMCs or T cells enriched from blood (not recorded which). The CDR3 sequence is CASSPGQNTGELFF. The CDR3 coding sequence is TGTGCCAGCAGTCCGGGACAGAACACCGGGGAGCTGTTTTTT.